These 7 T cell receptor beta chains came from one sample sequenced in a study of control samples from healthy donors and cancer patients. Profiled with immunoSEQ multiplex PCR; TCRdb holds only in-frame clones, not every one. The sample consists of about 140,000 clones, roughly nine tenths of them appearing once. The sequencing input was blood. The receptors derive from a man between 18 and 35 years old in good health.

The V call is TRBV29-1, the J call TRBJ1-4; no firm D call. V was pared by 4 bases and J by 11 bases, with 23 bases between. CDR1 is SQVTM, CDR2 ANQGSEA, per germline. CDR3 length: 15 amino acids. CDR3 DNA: TGCAGCGTTGTATATTCCGGAGGCTCTAGTGTCAAACTGTTTTTT. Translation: CSVVYSGGSSVKLFF.

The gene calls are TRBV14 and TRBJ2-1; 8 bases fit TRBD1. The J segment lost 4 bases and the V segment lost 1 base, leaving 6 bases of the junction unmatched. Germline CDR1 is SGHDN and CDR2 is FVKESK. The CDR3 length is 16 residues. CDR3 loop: CASSQGPRGPYNEQFF. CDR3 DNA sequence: TGTGCCAGCAGCCAAGGTCCCAGGGGGCCATACAATGAGCAGTTCTTC. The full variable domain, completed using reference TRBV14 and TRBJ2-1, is EAGVTQFPSHSVIEKGQTVTLRCDPISGHDNLYWYRRVMGKEIKFLLHFVKESKQDESGMPNNRFLAERTGGTYSTLKVQPAELEDSGVYFCASSQGPRGPYNEQFFGPGTRLTVL.

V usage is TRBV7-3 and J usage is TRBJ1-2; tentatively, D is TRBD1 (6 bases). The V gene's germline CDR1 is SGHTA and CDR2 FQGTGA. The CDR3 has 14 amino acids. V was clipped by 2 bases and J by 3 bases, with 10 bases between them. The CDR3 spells CASSLGGVDYGYTF. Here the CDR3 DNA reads TGTGCCAGCAGCTTAGGGGGCGTGGACTATGGCTACACCTTC.

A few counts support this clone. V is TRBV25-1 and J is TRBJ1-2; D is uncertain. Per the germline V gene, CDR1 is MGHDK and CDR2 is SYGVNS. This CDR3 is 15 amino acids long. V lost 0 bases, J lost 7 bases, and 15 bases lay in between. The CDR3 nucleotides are TGTGCCAGCAGTGAATATAGGTCAGGAGCGGGTGGCTACACCTTC. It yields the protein CASSEYRSGAGGYTF.

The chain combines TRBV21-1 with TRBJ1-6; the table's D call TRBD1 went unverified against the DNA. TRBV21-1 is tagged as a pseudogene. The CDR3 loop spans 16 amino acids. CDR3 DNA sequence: TGTGCCAGCAGCAAAGGGACAGGGATGTATAATTCACCCCTCCACTTT. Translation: CASSKGTGMYNSPLHF.

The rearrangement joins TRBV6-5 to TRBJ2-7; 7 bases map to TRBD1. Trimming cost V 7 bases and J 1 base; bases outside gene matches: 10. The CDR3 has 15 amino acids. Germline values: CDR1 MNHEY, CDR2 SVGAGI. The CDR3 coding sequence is TGTGCCAGCACCAGGGACAGAGATTCATCCTACGAGCAGTACTTC. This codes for CASTRDRDSSYEQYF.

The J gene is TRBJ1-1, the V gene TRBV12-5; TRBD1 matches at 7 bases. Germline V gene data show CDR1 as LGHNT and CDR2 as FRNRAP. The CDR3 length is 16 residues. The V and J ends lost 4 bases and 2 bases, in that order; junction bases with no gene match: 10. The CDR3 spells CASGWEVGTVNTEAFF. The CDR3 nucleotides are TGTGCTAGTGGTTGGGAGGTTGGGACAGTAAACACTGAAGCTTTCTTT.